This T cell receptor beta chain was recovered during a study of T cell repertoires in aging, cancer and after chemotherapy. Amplification of TCR beta used genomic DNA extracted from peripheral blood. From germline, CDR1 is LNHDA and CDR2 SQIVND (reference sequence). The CDR3 sequence is 15 residues long. The V gene end was trimmed by 3 bases and the J gene end by 6 bases; junction bases not matched to a gene: 10. TRB rearrangements spanning V, D and J were amplified using mixed TRB-A/B primers. TCRdb independently ran MiXCR on the multiplex PCR reads; one entry per CDR3 protein. Of about 2,200 distinct CDR3 sequences listed, about 33% are singletons. This clonotype appeared a few times.

This sequence originates from a human donor with a solid tumor. The sequenced sample was blood. The rearrangement links TRBV19 to TRBJ1-1, with TRBD1 matching over 7 bases. The CDR3 nucleotides read TGTGCCAGTAGTATCTGGGCAGGGGGAATCGCTGAAGCTTTCTTT. As protein: CASSIWAGGIAEAFF.